The subject of this entry is one TCR beta chain. It lacks a known antigen. The record has no base qualities; no much larger clone is one base away. The sample belongs to a study of PD-1 blockade in classical Hodgkin lymphoma (dated by TCRdb to 2019 to 2021). A note on the overall study: Nivolumab dosing was 3 mg/kg intravenously every 2 weeks, continuing until either disease progression or unacceptable toxicity. The study used TCR beta sequencing and CyTOF to define a peripheral blood immune signature of response to PD-1 blockade in classical Hodgkin lymphoma. Study-wide findings and limitations: Baseline TCR diversity was reported as lower in newly diagnosed patients than in healthy donors, and lower still in relapsed/refractory patients. By C4D1, a significant rise was seen in CD4+ TCR diversity but not in CD8+ TCR diversity (p=0.0027 vs p=0.16), and the rise was most apparent among complete responders (p=0.02). Diversity was lower in patients who began nivolumab less than 1 year after ASCT, so these patients were left out of later analyses to avoid confounding by immune reconstitution. The study covered only a single clinical trial cohort, and the causes of the repertoire differences, possibly disease activity or prior therapy, were still not defined. Among trial patients, those achieving complete response had baseline diversity similar to that of newly diagnosed patients, while diversity was significantly lower in partial responders and progressors.

The germline V gene encodes CDR1 SGHRS and CDR2 YFSETQ. Inclusive of the bounding cysteine and phenylalanine, the CDR3 is 15 residues long. Just CDR3 DNA is preserved here, 45 bases in frame from base 1. Germline trimming amounts to 1 base on V and 9 bases on J, with 7 as the count of junction bases outside the gene matches. The time point label for this specimen denotes: cycle 2 day 1 (C2D1) of nivolumab. All trial patients had relapsed after autologous stem cell transplantation, with cohorts A, B and C differing in prior brentuximab vedotin exposure. The trial cohort was composed of about 58 patients with relapsed/refractory classical Hodgkin lymphoma, for whom complete response, partial response or progressive disease was recorded as best overall response. Trial patients were treated with single-agent nivolumab in the multi-cohort phase II CheckMate 205 trial. An independent review committee assessed best overall response by applying the 2007 International Working Group response criteria. Trial PBMCs were collected just before the start of nivolumab (C1D1) and during therapy at cycle 2 day 1 and cycle 4 day 1. Peripheral blood was collected in 8 mL Vacutainer Cell Preparation Tubes, from which PBMCs were isolated by centrifugation and then cryopreserved.

The Qiagen DNeasy kit was used to extract genomic DNA both from unsorted PBMCs and from the negatively selected CD4+ and CD8+ fractions. Amplification of TCR beta CDR3 regions was done by immunoSEQ multiplex PCR with primers that anneal to V and J segments. A synthetic immune receptor repertoire was used to minimize amplification bias, and any remaining bias was removed computationally after sequencing. As for the original processing: Custom Python scripts were used to quantify repertoire diversity as the Shannon entropy index. Unsorted, CD4+ and CD8+ repertoires were examined separately, except in combined analyses, for which CD4+ and CD8+ sequences were merged in silico. A clone counted as expanded when the clone's frequency after treatment rose at least 2-fold relative to C1D1, and clones undetected at baseline were given a pseudocount of 0.5. Singleton clones were defined as clones with 0 or 1 copy at C1D1, and non-singleton clones were defined as clones with 2 or more copies. Clones expanded in unsorted samples were labelled as CD4+, CD8+ or unknown by matching protein sequences in sorted samples from the same patient. Wilcoxon tests were applied to paired samples to test diversity changes from C1D1 to C4D1. This immuneACCESS table, as held by TCRdb, lists in-frame sequences with V and J called but not all clones. Of the missing ones, under half trace to an unresolved V gene in checked studies; the others have no known cause. V and J calls and clone size are those listed in that table; D and trimming were worked out from the DNA. This sample comprises 20,000 to 25,000 clones, over 60% of them detected only once. The ten largest clones take up about 18% of the sample.

Material: peripheral blood mononuclear cells (PBMCs), obtained before the second cycle of nivolumab. The TCR was taken from a human donor with classical Hodgkin lymphoma. The V gene is TRBV5-1 and the J gene is TRBJ2-1; TRBD2 lines up with 10 middle nucleotides. The DNA sequence reads TGCGCCAGCAGCTTGATAGCGGGAGGCCCCCGTGAGCAGTTCTTC. Its translation reads: CASSLIAGGPREQFF.